Described below is a single T cell receptor (beta chain) sequence and its context. Its matching antigen is unknown. These data originate in a study of OX40 agonist ivuxolimab in advanced cancers. Study observations and caveats: The work left the antigen specificity of expanded peripheral T cells undetermined. In general, CD8+ T cells held more expanded clones than CD4+ did, on average.

The germline CDR1 and CDR2 sequences are SNHLY and FYNNEI. CDR3 length equals 13 residues. The V and J ends lost 4 bases and 6 bases respectively, with 10 bases between them. TCRdb's copy holds only in-frame clones and misses some; the assay was immunoSEQ multiplex PCR. The table shows about 41,000 clones, with more than 65% occurring only once. Blood specimens came from baseline, cycle 4 day 1, and cycle 7 day 1. This chain uses TRBV2 with TRBJ1-5; no reliable D call. The receptor comes from an adult with an advanced solid tumor such as melanoma, head and neck, liver or kidney cancer. The sample in question was CD4+ or CD8+ T cells sorted from blood, obtained in a trial of the OX40 agonist ivuxolimab. In nucleotides, the CDR3 is TGTGCCAGCAGTGTGGAGGGAGTTCAGCCCCAGCATTTT. Protein: CASSVEGVQPQHF.